The rows below give T cell receptor beta chains drawn from one sample of a study of vaccination effects on CD4 cells after COVID-19. Assay: immunoSEQ multiplex PCR; the TCRdb copy retains only in-frame clones and omits some. The table includes tens of thousands of clones, about 80% detected once. Their antigen targets remain unknown. Sequencing was performed on CD4+ T cells from PBMCs cultured without peptide, taken before COVID-19 vaccination. The receptors were sampled from a human donor who had a prior SARS-CoV-2 infection. The CDR3 runs from the conserved cysteine through the conserved F or W. The D gene is left open where the match is weak. Clone size is given for some rows only: seen once, a few or many times, or a class if the clone is expanded.

TRBV18	TRBD1	TRBJ2-7	once	CASSPRTGSEQYF	TGTGCCAGCTCCCCGAGGACAGGGAGCGAGCAGTACTTC
TRBV12-3/TRBV12-4	.	TRBJ1-1	.	CASSLAANTEAFF	TGTGCCAGCAGTTTAGCAGCGAACACTGAAGCTTTCTTT
TRBV11-1	.	TRBJ2-2	.	CASSKDSESGELFF	TGTGCCAGCAGCAAAGACTCCGAGAGTGGGGAGCTGTTTTTT
TRBV5-8	.	TRBJ2-3	.	CASSTYRDTQYF	TGTGCCAGCAGCACATACCGAGATACGCAGTATTTT
TRBV18	TRBD1	TRBJ2-1	.	CASSLGTVSYNEQFF	TGTGCCAGCTCACTCGGGACAGTCTCCTACAATGAGCAGTTCTTC
TRBV5-5	.	TRBJ1-1	.	CASSFQERLWGEAFF	TGTGCCAGCAGCTTCCAGGAGAGACTCTGGGGGGAAGCTTTCTTT
TRBV5-4	.	TRBJ2-1	.	CASSLDFILGNEQFF	TGTGCCAGCAGCTTGGACTTCATCTTAGGGAATGAGCAGTTCTTC
TRBV6-5	TRBD1	TRBJ1-1	.	CASSRQGEAFF	TGTGCCAGCAGTAGACAGGGAGAAGCTTTCTTT
TRBV7-3	.	TRBJ2-6	once	CASSLRAGDPSGANVLTF	TGTGCCAGCAGCTTAAGGGCAGGGGACCCCTCTGGGGCCAACGTCCTGACTTTC
TRBV18	.	TRBJ2-7	.	CASSRTRQDLYEQYF	TGTGCCAGCTCACGGACTAGACAGGACCTCTACGAGCAGTACTTC
TRBV30	TRBD2	TRBJ2-1	.	CAWSVIPGLAGGSSYNEQFF	TGTGCCTGGAGTGTCATTCCGGGACTAGCGGGGGGGAGCTCCTACAATGAGCAGTTCTTC
TRBV28	TRBD2	TRBJ2-1	.	CASSDPGTSGGYEQFF	TGTGCCAGCAGCGATCCCGGGACTAGCGGGGGCTATGAGCAGTTCTTC
TRBV7-3	TRBD2	TRBJ2-1	.	CASSLDLAGYNEQFF	TGTGCCAGCAGCTTAGATCTAGCGGGATACAATGAGCAGTTCTTC
TRBV7-2	.	TRBJ2-7	.	CASTLGLTYEQYF	TGTGCCAGCACCTTGGGACTTACCTACGAGCAGTACTTC
TRBV7-9	TRBD2	TRBJ2-7	.	CASSLGGGENSYEQYF	TGTGCCAGCAGCTTAGGCGGGGGGGAAAACTCCTACGAGCAGTACTTC
TRBV7-2	TRBD2	TRBJ2-7	.	CASSSRGTSGRYEQYF	TGTGCCAGCAGCTCTCGCGGGACTAGCGGGAGATACGAGCAGTACTTC
TRBV30	.	TRBJ1-3	.	CAWSVIRVWRNTIYF	TGTGCCTGGAGTGTAATAAGGGTCTGGCGAAACACCATATATTTT
TRBV12-3/TRBV12-4	.	TRBJ1-5	.	CASSLVPGGAQHF	TGTGCCAGCAGTTTAGTGCCCGGCGGGGCCCAGCATTTT
TRBV24-1	.	TRBJ1-5	.	CATAGNSNQPQHF	TGTGCCACCGCGGGAAATAGCAATCAGCCCCAGCATTTT
TRBV5-1	.	TRBJ1-1	.	CASSLDPNTEAFF	TGCGCCAGCAGCTTGGACCCGAACACTGAAGCTTTCTTT
TRBV6-5	TRBD1	TRBJ1-4	.	CASKRQGGTNEKLFF	TGTGCCAGCAAAAGACAGGGCGGAACTAATGAAAAACTGTTTTTT
TRBV28	.	TRBJ2-1	.	CASQPGEEQFF	TGTGCCAGTCAACCGGGGGAGGAGCAGTTCTTC
TRBV6-4	.	TRBJ1-3	few	CASSESKLVTGNTIYF	TGTGCCAGCAGTGAATCGAAATTAGTGACTGGTAACACCATATATTTT
TRBV7-3	.	TRBJ2-2	.	CASGVGSGELFF	TGTGCCAGCGGTGTGGGTTCCGGGGAGCTGTTTTTT
TRBV9	TRBD2	TRBJ2-5	.	CASSVAGGRSATQYF	TGTGCCAGCAGCGTAGCGGGGGGGCGGTCGGCGACCCAGTACTTC
TRBV20-1	.	TRBJ2-7	.	CSASEVSSYEQYF	TGCAGTGCTAGTGAAGTTTCTTCCTACGAGCAGTACTTC
TRBV6-5	TRBD1	TRBJ1-1	.	CASSWDRVGTEAFF	TGTGCCAGCAGCTGGGACAGGGTAGGGACTGAAGCTTTCTTT
TRBV6-2/TRBV6-3	.	TRBJ1-3	.	CASSYSRRGQKSGNTIYF	TGTGCCAGCAGTTACTCTCGGAGAGGACAGAAATCTGGAAACACCATATATTTT
TRBV7-2	.	TRBJ2-5	.	CASSSLAGIGETQYF	TGTGCCAGCAGCTCACTGGCAGGGATCGGGGAGACCCAGTACTTC
TRBV7-9	.	TRBJ2-7	.	CASQPLGQFYEQYF	TGTGCCAGCCAACCCCTCGGACAGTTCTACGAGCAGTACTTC
TRBV11-3	TRBD2	TRBJ2-3	.	CASTGSGGLFGTDTQYF	TGTGCCAGCACCGGGAGCGGGGGGCTATTCGGCACAGATACGCAGTATTTT
TRBV5-1	TRBD1	TRBJ2-7	.	CASSIRQGIDEQYF	TGCGCCAGCAGCATACGACAGGGTATTGACGAGCAGTACTTC
TRBV10-3	TRBD2	TRBJ2-1	.	CAIGASGEYNEQFF	TGTGCCATCGGGGCCAGCGGGGAGTACAATGAGCAGTTCTTC
TRBV5-1	TRBD1	TRBJ2-2	.	CASSKTGVTGELFF	TGCGCCAGCAGCAAGACAGGGGTCACCGGGGAGCTGTTTTTT
TRBV5-8	.	TRBJ2-2	.	CASSRATLRRYNTGELFF	TGTGCCAGCAGCCGAGCCACCTTAAGGAGGTACAACACCGGGGAGCTGTTTTTT
TRBV5-4	TRBD2	TRBJ2-1	.	CASSFGASGGAAYEQFF	TGTGCCAGCAGCTTTGGTGCTAGCGGGGGGGCGGCTTATGAGCAGTTCTTC
TRBV4-2	.	TRBJ2-1	.	CASSQDGGQTLGEQFF	TGTGCCAGCAGCCAAGATGGGGGACAAACCCTTGGTGAGCAGTTCTTC
TRBV5-1	TRBD1	TRBJ2-1	few	CASSSAGTGSGEQFF	TGCGCCAGCAGCTCGGCCGGGACAGGTAGTGGTGAGCAGTTCTTC
TRBV5-1	TRBD2	TRBJ2-1	.	CASSLGTSGRALDEQFF	TGCGCCAGCAGCCTGGGGACTAGCGGGAGGGCATTGGATGAGCAGTTCTTC
TRBV5-1	TRBD1	TRBJ2-1	few	CASSSVPQGQGGYNEQFF	TGCGCCAGCAGCTCTGTACCTCAGGGACAGGGGGGGTACAATGAGCAGTTCTTC
TRBV2	.	TRBJ1-4	.	CASRGGRLQPMNEKLFF	TGTGCCAGCAGAGGTGGACGACTCCAGCCGATGAATGAAAAACTGTTTTTT
TRBV7-9	.	TRBJ1-2	.	CASSLAVSSYGYTF	TGTGCCAGCAGCTTAGCGGTGTCTTCGTATGGCTACACCTTC
TRBV4-2	TRBD2	TRBJ2-3	.	CASSQDGLAGGLDTQYF	TGTGCCAGCAGCCAAGACGGACTAGCGGGGGGCCTAGATACGCAGTATTTT
TRBV10-3	TRBD1	TRBJ1-2	.	CAISDQGAGGYTF	TGTGCCATCAGTGATCAGGGGGCCGGGGGCTACACCTTC
TRBV5-1	TRBD2	TRBJ2-5	.	CASSFSGQETQYF	TGCGCCAGCAGCTTTAGCGGGCAAGAGACCCAGTACTTC
TRBV19	.	TRBJ1-5	.	CASSNGALAGFLVQPQHF	TGTGCCAGTAGTAATGGGGCCCTGGCAGGGTTCCTTGTTCAGCCCCAGCATTTT
TRBV5-8	TRBD1	TRBJ1-5	.	CASSWTGGNQPQHF	TGTGCCAGCAGCTGGACAGGGGGCAATCAGCCCCAGCATTTT
TRBV5-1	TRBD2	TRBJ2-3	.	CASSLVPRTSGGEDATQYF	TGCGCCAGCAGCTTGGTTCCCCGGACTAGCGGGGGGGAGGATGCTACGCAGTATTTT